This TCR beta chain was identified in a study of identical twins. A remark on this clonotype: As yet, its antigen is unknown.

The study's findings and limits: Abundant cord blood beta clonotypes carried fewer insertions; memory repertoires showed none.

Germline-derived CDR1 and CDR2 are SGHRS and YFSETQ. Between the trimmed V and J ends, which lost 4 bases and 3 bases, there was a span of 16 bases. The CDR3 has 15 residues. Using its own MiXCR run on the 5' RACE reads, TCRdb lists one record per CDR3 protein. The sample yields 1.5 million to 2 million distinct CDR3 sequences, 25% to 35% seen once. The sequence derives from a newborn girl in good health. This chain connects TRBV5-1 to TRBJ1-2; D might be TRBD1 (6 bases). Material for sequencing was cord blood. As DNA, the CDR3 is TGCGCCAGCAGCCCCCCAGGGGCTAGTTACTATGGCTACACCTTC. It is translated as CASSPPGASYYGYTF.